This passage covers 11 T cell receptor beta chains from one sample sequenced in a study of post-analysis software for immune sequencing data. Study-wide results and caveats: When patients were compared with controls, about 5 TRBV segments were more frequent, TRBV5-6, TRBV5-1 and TRBV20-1 among them.

TCR beta cDNA libraries included unique molecular identifiers. TCRdb redid the calling of the PCR reads with MiXCR, one entry per CDR3 protein. The table lists fewer than 600,000 distinct CDR3 sequences, roughly 46% of them singletons. Antigens for these TCRs are unknown. The sequenced sample was blood. The receptors were gathered from a girl aged 10-17 years with multiple sclerosis.

This sequence joins TRBV2 and TRBJ2-2; 8 bases match TRBD2. V was clipped by 7 bases and J by 6 bases; unmatched bases: 7. Germline loops: CDR1 SNHLY, CDR2 FYNNEI. This CDR3 region has 14 residues. The CDR3 DNA reads as TGTGCCAGCAAAGCGGGAGTTAGATCCGGGGAGCTGTTTTTT. This gives the protein CASKAGVRSGELFF.

The chain is built from TRBV29-1 and TRBJ1-2, with D hard to call. Germline loops: CDR1 SQVTM, CDR2 ANQGSEA. The CDR3 spans 13 residues. Between the trimmed V and J ends, which lost 4 bases and 2 bases, there was a span of 11 bases. The CDR3 DNA follows: TGCAGCGTTGGGTCCTCGGCGAACTATGGCTACACCTTC. This codes for CSVGSSANYGYTF. The variable domain in full, with the rest retrieved from reference TRBV29-1 and TRBJ1-2, is SAVISQKPSRDICQRGTSLTIQCQVDSQVTMMFWYRQQPGQSLTLIATANQGSEATYESGFVIDKFPISRPNLTFSTLTVSNMSPEDSSIYLCSVGSSANYGYTFGSGTRLTVV.

This clonotype was seen only a few times. This chain links TRBV20-1 with TRBJ2-1, with 8 bases lining up with TRBD2. The J segment lost 5 bases and the V segment lost 3 bases, leaving 9 bases of the junction unmatched. The CDR3 runs to 15 residues. Germline-derived CDR1 and CDR2 are DFQATT and SNEGSKA (reference sequence). The DNA of the CDR3 is TGCAGTGCTAGCGACGCTCCTAGCGGGCACAATGAGCAGTTCTTC. Its protein is CSASDAPSGHNEQFF.

This clonotype is a singleton in its sample. This chain joins TRBV7-9 and TRBJ1-2, with D possibly TRBD1 on 5 matching bases. Germline CDR1 SEHNR, CDR2 FQNEAQ (reference sequence). The germline V and J ends were trimmed by 5 bases and 1 base, with 20 bases remaining between them. The CDR3 totals 17 residues. The CDR3 DNA reads as TGTGCCAGCAGCCCCACCTTCCTCGGGACCTTTAACTATGGCTACACCTTC. This translates into CASSPTFLGTFNYGYTF.

This chain joins TRBV12-3 or TRBV12-4 and TRBJ2-7; possibly TRBD2 for D (6 bases). Trimming took 3 bases from V and 2 from J, leaving 11 bases between them. This CDR3 is built from 14 residues. The CDR3 sequence is CASSFSGETYEQYF. CDR3 bases: TGTGCCAGCAGTTTTTCGGGGGAAACCTACGAGCAGTACTTC.

This clonotype has a count of ten or more. The chain uses TRBV10-1 and TRBJ2-7; no clear D gene. CDR1 is WNHNN and CDR2 is SYGVQD in the germline V gene (reference sequence). V was cut by 0 bases and J by 6 bases, with 9 bases left in between. The CDR3 extends over 13 amino acids. CDR3 sequence (DNA): TGCGCCAGCAGTGAGTCGGGTTTCTCCGAGCAGTACTTC. It specifies CASSESGFSEQYF.

V is TRBV14 and J is TRBJ1-1, with D unclear. V was pared by 1 base and J by 4 bases, with 16 bases between. Germline loops: CDR1 SGHDN, CDR2 FVKESK. The CDR3 runs 16 residues. The CDR3 protein is CASSQGMRLIGTEAFF. The CDR3 nucleotides read TGTGCCAGCAGCCAAGGAATGCGGTTAATTGGCACTGAAGCTTTCTTT.

This clonotype was found a few times. The chain uses TRBV12-3 or TRBV12-4 and TRBJ1-4, with TRBD1 as a possible D gene (5 bases). There are 14 residues in the CDR3. Trimming shortened V by 5 bases and J by 7 bases, and 14 bases separated the two germline ends. The CDR3 DNA follows: TGTGCCAGCAGTCCCGGGACCTCGCGTGAAAAACTGTTTTTT. Its translation is CASSPGTSREKLFF.

This chain uses TRBV6-6 with TRBJ2-7; D perhaps matches TRBD2 (5 bases). Germline-derived CDR1 and CDR2 are MNHNY and SVGAGI (reference sequence). The CDR3 covers 14 residues. V lost 10 bases to trimming and J lost 2 bases, with 18 bases between them. The CDR3 DNA follows: TGTGCCACCCGGGGAGCCAGGCCCCCCTACGAGCAGTACTTC. Residues: CATRGARPPYEQYF.

This clonotype occurred a few times. The J gene is TRBJ2-7, the V gene TRBV20-1; 10 bases map to TRBD2. This CDR3 has 18 residues. V dropped 1 base and J dropped 2; count of bases not matched to a gene: 14. Per germline, CDR1 DFQATT and CDR2 SNEGSKA (reference sequence). The CDR3 here is CSARGLFPGLAGAYEQYF. CDR3 DNA: TGCAGTGCTAGAGGCCTGTTCCCGGGTCTAGCGGGAGCCTACGAGCAGTACTTC.

The chain links TRBV29-1 to TRBJ2-7; 10 nucleotides agree with TRBD2. This CDR3 is built from 13 residues. J was trimmed by 9 bases and V by 2 bases; bases with no gene match: 7. The germline V gene encodes CDR1 SQVTM and CDR2 ANQGSEA. The CDR3: CSVERLAGEGQYF. CDR3 sequence (DNA): TGCAGCGTTGAACGTCTAGCGGGAGAAGGGCAGTACTTC.